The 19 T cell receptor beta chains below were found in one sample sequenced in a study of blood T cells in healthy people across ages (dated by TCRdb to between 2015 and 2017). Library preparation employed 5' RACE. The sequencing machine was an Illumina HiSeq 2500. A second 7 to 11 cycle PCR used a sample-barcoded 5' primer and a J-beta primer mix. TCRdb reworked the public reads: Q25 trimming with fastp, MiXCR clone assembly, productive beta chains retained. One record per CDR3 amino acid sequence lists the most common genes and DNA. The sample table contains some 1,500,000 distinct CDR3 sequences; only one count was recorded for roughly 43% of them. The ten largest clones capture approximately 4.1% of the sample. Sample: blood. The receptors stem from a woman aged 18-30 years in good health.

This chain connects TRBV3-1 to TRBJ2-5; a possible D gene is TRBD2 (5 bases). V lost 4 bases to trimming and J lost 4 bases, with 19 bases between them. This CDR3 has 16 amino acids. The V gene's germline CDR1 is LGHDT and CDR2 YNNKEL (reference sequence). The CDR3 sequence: CASSPTIPGRPETQYF. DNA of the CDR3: TGTGCCAGCAGCCCCACGATCCCGGGAAGGCCAGAGACCCAGTACTTC.

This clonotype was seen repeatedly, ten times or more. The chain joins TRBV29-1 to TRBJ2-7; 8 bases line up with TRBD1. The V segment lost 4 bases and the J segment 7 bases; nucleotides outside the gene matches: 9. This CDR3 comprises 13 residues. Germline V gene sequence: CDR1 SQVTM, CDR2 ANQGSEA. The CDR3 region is CSVVVRGREEQYF. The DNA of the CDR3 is TGCAGCGTTGTTGTCAGGGGGCGTGAGGAGCAGTACTTC.

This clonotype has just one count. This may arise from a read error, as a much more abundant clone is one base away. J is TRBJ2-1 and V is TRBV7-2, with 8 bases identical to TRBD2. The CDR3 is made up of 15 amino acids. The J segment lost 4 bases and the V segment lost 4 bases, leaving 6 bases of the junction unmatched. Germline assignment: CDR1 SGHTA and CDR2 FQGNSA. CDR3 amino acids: CASSWTGGAYNEQFF. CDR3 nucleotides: TGTGCCAGCAGCTGGACCGGGGGGGCATACAATGAGCAGTTCTTC.

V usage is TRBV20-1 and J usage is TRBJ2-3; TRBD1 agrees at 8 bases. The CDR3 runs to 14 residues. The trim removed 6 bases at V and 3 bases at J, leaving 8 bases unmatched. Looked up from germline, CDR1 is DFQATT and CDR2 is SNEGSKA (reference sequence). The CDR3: CSAKPRQGTDTQYF. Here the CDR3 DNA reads TGCAGTGCCAAGCCAAGACAGGGGACAGATACGCAGTATTTT.

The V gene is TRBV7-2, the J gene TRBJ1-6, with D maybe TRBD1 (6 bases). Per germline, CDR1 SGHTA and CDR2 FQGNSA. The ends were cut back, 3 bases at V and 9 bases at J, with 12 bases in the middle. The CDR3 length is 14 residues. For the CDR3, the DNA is TGTGCCAGCAGCTTGGGGGGCGTCGGTTCACCCCTCCACTTT. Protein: CASSLGGVGSPLHF. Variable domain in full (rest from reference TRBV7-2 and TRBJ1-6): GAGVSQSPSNKVTEKGKDVELRCDPISGHTALYWYRQSLGQGLEFLIYFQGNSAPDKSGLPSDRFSAERTGGSVSTLTIQRTQQEDSAVYLCASSLGGVGSPLHFGNGTRLTVT.

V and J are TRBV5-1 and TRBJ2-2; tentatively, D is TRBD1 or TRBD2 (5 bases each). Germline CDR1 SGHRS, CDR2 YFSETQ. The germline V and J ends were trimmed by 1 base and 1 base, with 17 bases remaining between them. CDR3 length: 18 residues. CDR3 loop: CASSLPGRDKKNTGELFF. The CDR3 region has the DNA TGCGCCAGCAGCTTGCCGGGACGGGATAAAAAGAACACCGGGGAGCTGTTTTTT.

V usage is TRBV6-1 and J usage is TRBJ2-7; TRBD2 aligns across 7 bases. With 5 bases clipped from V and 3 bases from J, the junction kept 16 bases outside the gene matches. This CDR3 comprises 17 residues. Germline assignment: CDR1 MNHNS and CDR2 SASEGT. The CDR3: CASSPQRGYRPGYEQYF. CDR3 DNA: TGTGCCAGCAGTCCCCAGCGGGGCTATCGACCAGGCTACGAGCAGTACTTC.

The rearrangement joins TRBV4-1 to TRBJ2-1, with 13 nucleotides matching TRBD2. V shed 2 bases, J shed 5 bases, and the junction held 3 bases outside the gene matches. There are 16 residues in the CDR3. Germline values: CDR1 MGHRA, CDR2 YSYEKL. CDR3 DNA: TGCGCCAGCAGCCAACCCGGACTAGCGGGGGACAATGAGCAGTTCTTC. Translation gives CASSQPGLAGDNEQFF.

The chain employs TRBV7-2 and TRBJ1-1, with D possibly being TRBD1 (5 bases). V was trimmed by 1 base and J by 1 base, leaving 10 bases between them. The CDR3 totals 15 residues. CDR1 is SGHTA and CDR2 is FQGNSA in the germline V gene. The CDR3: CASSLGGYWNTEAFF. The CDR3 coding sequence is TGTGCCAGCAGCTTAGGGGGCTACTGGAACACTGAAGCTTTCTTT.

In nucleotides, the CDR3 is TGCGCCAGCAGCTTACTCGCAAAGGACACCGGGGAGCTGTTTTTT. This sequence encodes CASSLLAKDTGELFF. The chain is built from TRBV5-1 and TRBJ2-2; no definite D call. This CDR3 spans 15 amino acids. The V and J ends lost 2 bases and 3 bases respectively, with 11 bases between them. The germline V gene encodes CDR1 SGHRS and CDR2 YFSETQ.

In DNA, the CDR3 is TGCAGTGCTAGAGGGAAGGGGGTTAGCGGGGGGGACTCCTACAATGAGCAGTTCTTC. This translates into CSARGKGVSGGDSYNEQFF. The rearrangement joins TRBV20-1 to TRBJ2-1; 11 bases match TRBD2. Germline V gene lookup returns CDR1 DFQATT and CDR2 SNEGSKA (reference sequence). The CDR3 runs to 19 residues. The V gene end was trimmed by 1 base and the J gene end by 0 bases; junction bases not matched to a gene: 11.

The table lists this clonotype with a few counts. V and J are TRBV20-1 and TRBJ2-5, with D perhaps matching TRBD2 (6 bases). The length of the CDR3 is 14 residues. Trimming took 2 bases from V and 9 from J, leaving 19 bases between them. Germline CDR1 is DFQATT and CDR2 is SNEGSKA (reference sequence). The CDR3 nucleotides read TGCAGTGCTAGACCCCGGGTTGGGACTTTTGCCCAGTACTTC. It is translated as CSARPRVGTFAQYF.

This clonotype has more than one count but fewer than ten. The CDR3 region is CASSQELYTEAFF. As DNA, the CDR3 is TGCGCCAGCAGCCAAGAATTATACACTGAAGCTTTCTTT. This chain joins TRBV4-3 and TRBJ1-1, with D hard to call. The germline V gene has CDR1 LGHNA and CDR2 YSLEER. V lost 0 bases and J lost 3, with 5 bases in between. There are 13 residues in the CDR3.

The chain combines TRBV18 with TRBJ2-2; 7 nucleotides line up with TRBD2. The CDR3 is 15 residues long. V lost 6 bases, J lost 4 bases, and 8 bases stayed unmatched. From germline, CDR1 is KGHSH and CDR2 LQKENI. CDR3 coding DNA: TGTGCCAGCTCCCCCTCAGCGGGGTCCACCGGGGAGCTGTTTTTT. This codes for CASSPSAGSTGELFF.

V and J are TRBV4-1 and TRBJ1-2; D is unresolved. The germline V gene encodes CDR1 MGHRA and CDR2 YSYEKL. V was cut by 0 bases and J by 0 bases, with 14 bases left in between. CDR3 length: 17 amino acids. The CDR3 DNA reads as TGCGCCAGCAGCCAAGAGCTCCCCGCGGGGACTAACTATGGCTACACCTTC. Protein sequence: CASSQELPAGTNYGYTF.

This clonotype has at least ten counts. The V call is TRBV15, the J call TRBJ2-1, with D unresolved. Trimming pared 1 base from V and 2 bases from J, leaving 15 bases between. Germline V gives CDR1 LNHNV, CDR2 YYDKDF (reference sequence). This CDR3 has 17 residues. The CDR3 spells CATSRGISTSTYNEQFF. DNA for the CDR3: TGTGCCACCAGCAGAGGTATAAGCACCTCTACCTACAATGAGCAGTTCTTC.

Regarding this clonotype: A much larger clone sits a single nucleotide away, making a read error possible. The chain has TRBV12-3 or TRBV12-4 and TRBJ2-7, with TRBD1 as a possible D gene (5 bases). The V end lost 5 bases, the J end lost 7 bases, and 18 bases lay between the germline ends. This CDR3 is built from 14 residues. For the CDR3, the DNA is TGTGCCAGCAGTCCGAGGACCCCCAGGGATGAGCAGTACTTC. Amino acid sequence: CASSPRTPRDEQYF.

CDR3: CNAESGEAMNTEAFF. CDR3 coding DNA: TGCAATGCCGAATCAGGGGAGGCGATGAACACTGAAGCTTTCTTT. The V and J genes are TRBV20-1 and TRBJ1-1; D perhaps matches TRBD1 (6 bases). Germline V gene data show CDR1 as DFQATT and CDR2 as SNEGSKA (reference sequence). The CDR3 totals 15 residues.

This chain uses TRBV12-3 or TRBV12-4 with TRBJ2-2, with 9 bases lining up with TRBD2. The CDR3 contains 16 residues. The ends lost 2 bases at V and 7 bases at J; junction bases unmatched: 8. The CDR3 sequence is CASSLIAGAMVGELFF. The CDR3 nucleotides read TGTGCCAGCAGTTTAATAGCGGGGGCAATGGTCGGGGAGCTGTTTTTT.